This section outlines one TCR beta chain sequence together with its context. As for time point: cycle 4 day 1 (C4D1), after more than five weeks of nivolumab. Relapse was seen in all patients after autologous stem cell transplantation, and brentuximab vedotin exposure was variable. The data are from a study of PD-1 blockade in classical Hodgkin lymphoma. Assay used: immunoSEQ multiplex PCR; TCRdb lists only in-frame clones, some missing. The sample gives 100,000 or so clones, roughly 90% of which show up once; around 20% is in the top ten. J lost 4 bases, V lost 0 bases, and 10 bases had no gene match. CDR3 size: 17 residues. Per the germline V gene, CDR1 is SQVTM and CDR2 is ANQGSEA.

The source material was peripheral blood mononuclear cells (PBMCs), sampled before the fourth cycle of nivolumab. The chain combines TRBV29-1 with TRBJ2-1; 9 positions agree with TRBD1. This sequence was found in a human donor with classical Hodgkin lymphoma. The CDR3 sequence is CSVEDLIGQGKYNEQFF. Written as DNA, the CDR3 is TGCAGCGTTGAAGATCTTATAGGACAGGGGAAATACAATGAGCAGTTCTTC.